This record covers a single T cell receptor beta chain. Produced via immunoSEQ multiplex PCR; TCRdb's table is partial and in-frame only. Of approximately 5,300 clones listed, roughly 85% are singletons. This sample stems from a study of T cells in lung cancer brain metastases. Study-wide context: About 85% of the roughly 20 patients had a tobacco use history.

The ends were cut back, 0 bases at V and 0 bases at J, with 11 bases in the middle. Looked up from germline, CDR1 is PRHDT and CDR2 is FYEKMQ (reference sequence). CDR3 size: 16 residues. The sequence came from a woman between 50 and 59 years old with non-small cell lung cancer. This chain uses TRBV13 with TRBJ1-1; the D gene is possibly TRBD1 (5 bases). The source material was tumor tissue from the primary lung tumor. CDR3 nucleotide sequence: TGTGCCAGCAGCTTAGGTATGGGGGTTATGAACACTGAAGCTTTCTTT. Translating it yields CASSLGMGVMNTEAFF.